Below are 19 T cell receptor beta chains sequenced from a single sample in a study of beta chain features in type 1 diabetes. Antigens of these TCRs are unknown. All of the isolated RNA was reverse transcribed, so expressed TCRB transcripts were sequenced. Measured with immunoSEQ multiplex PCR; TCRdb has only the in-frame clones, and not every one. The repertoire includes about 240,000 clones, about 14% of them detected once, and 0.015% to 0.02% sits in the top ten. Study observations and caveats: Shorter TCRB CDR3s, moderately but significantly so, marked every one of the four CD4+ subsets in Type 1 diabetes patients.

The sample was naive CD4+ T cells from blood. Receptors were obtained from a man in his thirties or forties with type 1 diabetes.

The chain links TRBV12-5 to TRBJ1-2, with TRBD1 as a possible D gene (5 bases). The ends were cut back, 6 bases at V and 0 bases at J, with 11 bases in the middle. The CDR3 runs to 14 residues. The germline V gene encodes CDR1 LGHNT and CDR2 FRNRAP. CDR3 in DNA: TGTGCTAGTGGGCGGGACCCCTCTAACTATGGCTACACCTTC. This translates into CASGRDPSNYGYTF.

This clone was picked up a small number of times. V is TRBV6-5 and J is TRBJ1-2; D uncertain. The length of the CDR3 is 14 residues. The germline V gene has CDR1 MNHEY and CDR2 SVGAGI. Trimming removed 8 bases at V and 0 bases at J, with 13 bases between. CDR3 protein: CASSRPGANYGYTF. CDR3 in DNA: TGTGCCAGCTCCCGGCCCGGGGCTAACTATGGCTACACCTTC.

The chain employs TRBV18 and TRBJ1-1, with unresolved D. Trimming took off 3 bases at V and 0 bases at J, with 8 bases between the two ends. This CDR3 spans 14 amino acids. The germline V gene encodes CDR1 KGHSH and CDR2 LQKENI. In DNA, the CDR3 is TGTGCCAGCTCACCTTCGGAGTTGAACACTGAAGCTTTCTTT. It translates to CASSPSELNTEAFF.

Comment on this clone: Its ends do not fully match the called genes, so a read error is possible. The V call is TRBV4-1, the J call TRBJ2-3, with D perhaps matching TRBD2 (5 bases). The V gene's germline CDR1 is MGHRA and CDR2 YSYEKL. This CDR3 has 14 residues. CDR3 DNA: TGCGCCAGCAGCCAAGGACTACTGGGAGATGCGCAGTATTTT. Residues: CASSQGLLGDAQYF.

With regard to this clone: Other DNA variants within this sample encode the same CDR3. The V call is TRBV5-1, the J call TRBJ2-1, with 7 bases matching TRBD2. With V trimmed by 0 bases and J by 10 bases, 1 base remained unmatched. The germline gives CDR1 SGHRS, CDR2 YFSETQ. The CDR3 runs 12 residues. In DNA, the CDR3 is TGCGCCAGCAGCTTGGATAGCGGGGAGCAGTTCTTC. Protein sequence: CASSLDSGEQFF.

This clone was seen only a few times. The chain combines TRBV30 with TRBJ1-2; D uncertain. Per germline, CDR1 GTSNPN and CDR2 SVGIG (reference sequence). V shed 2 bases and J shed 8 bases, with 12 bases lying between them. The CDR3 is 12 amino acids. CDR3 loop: CAWSIDIRGYTF. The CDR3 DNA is TGTGCCTGGAGTATCGACATAAGGGGCTACACCTTC.

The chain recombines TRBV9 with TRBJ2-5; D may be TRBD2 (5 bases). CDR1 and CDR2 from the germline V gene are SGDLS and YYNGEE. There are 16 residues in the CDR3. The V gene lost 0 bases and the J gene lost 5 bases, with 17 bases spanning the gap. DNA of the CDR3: TGTGCCAGCAGCGTAGGGGCGGGCCCTTCTCCGGAGACCCAGTACTTC. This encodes CASSVGAGPSPETQYF.

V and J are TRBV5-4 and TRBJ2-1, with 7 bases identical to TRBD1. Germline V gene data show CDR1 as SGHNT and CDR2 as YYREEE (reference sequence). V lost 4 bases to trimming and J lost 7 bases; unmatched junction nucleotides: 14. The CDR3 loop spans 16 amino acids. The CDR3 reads CASSAALDRPSNEQFF. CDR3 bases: TGTGCCAGCAGCGCCGCCCTGGACAGGCCATCAAATGAGCAGTTCTTC.

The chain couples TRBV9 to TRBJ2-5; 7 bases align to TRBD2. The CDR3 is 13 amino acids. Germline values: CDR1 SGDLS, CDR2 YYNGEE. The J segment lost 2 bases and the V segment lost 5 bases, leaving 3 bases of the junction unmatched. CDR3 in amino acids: CASRGAGQETQYF. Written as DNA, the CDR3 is TGTGCCAGCAGGGGAGCGGGACAAGAGACCCAGTACTTC.

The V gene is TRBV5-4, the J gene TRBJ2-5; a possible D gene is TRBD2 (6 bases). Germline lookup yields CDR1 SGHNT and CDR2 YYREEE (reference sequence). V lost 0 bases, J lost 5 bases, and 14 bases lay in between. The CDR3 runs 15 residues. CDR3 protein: CASSLGGQEGETQYF. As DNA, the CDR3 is TGTGCCAGCAGCTTGGGTGGTCAGGAGGGGGAGACCCAGTACTTC.

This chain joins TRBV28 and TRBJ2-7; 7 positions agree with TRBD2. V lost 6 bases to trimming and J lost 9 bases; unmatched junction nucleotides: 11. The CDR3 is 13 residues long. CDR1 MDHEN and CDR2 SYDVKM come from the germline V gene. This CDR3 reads CASSTQTPGGQYF. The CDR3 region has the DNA TGTGCCAGCAGCACCCAAACCCCGGGGGGGCAGTACTTC.

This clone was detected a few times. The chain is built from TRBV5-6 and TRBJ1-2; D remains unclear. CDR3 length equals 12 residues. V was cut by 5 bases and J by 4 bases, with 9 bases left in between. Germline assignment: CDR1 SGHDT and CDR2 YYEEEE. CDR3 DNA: TGTGCCAGCAGGAGGGAGGCCTATGGCTACACCTTC. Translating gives CASRREAYGYTF. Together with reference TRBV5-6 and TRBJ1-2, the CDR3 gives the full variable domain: DAGVTQSPTHLIKTRGQQVTLRCSPKSGHDTVSWYQQALGQGPQFIFQYYEEEERQRGNFPDRFSGHQFPNYSSELNVNALLLGDSALYLCASRREAYGYTFGSGTRLTVV.

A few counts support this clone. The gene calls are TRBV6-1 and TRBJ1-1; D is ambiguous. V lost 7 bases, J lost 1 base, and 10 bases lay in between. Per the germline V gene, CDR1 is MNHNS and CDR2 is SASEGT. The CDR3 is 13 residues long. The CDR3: CASTTGQNTEAFF. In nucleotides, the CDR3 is TGTGCCAGCACCACTGGGCAGAACACTGAAGCTTTCTTT.

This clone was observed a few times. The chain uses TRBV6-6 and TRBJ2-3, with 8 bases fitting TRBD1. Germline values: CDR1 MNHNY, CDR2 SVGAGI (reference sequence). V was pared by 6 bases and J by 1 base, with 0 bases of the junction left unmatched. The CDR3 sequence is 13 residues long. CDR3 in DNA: TGTGCCAGCAGGACAGGGGGCACAGATACGCAGTATTTT. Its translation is CASRTGGTDTQYF.

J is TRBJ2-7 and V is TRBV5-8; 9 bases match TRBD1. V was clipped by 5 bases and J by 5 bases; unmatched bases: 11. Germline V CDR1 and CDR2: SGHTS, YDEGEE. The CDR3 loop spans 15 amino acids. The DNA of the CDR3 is TGTGCCAGCAGATTCGCGGGACAGGGTATCGACGAGCAGTACTTC. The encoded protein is CASRFAGQGIDEQYF. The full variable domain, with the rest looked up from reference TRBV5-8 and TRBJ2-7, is EAGVTQSPTHLIKTRGQQATLRCSPISGHTSVYWYQQALGLGLQFLLWYDEGEERNRGNFPPRFSGRQFPNYSSELNVNALELEDSALYLCASRFAGQGIDEQYFGPGTRLTVT.

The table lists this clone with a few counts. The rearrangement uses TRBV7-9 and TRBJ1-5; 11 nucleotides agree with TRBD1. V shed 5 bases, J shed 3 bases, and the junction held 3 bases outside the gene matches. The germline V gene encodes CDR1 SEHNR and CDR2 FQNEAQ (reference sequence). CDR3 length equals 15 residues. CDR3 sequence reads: CASSRDRGDNQPQHF. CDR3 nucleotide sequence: TGTGCCAGCAGCCGGGACAGGGGGGACAATCAGCCCCAGCATTTT.

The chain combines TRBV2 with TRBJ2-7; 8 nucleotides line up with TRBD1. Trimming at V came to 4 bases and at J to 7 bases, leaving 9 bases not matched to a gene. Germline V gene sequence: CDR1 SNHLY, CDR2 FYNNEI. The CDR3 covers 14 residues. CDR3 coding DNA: TGTGCCAGCAGTGGGGACAGGTCGACGGGGGAGCAGTACTTC. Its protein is CASSGDRSTGEQYF.

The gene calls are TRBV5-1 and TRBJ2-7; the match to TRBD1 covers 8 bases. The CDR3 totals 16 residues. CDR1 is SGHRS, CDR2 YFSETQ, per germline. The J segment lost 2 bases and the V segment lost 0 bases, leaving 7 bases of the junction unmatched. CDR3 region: CASSLVLDRDPYEQYF. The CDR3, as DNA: TGCGCCAGCAGCTTGGTCTTGGACAGGGACCCCTACGAGCAGTACTTC.

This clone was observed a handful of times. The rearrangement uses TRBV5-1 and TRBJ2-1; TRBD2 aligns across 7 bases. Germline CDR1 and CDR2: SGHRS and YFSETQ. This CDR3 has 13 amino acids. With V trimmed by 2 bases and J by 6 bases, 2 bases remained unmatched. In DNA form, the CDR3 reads TGCGCCAGCAGCTTTGGGGGGGGCAATGAGCAGTTCTTC. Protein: CASSFGGGNEQFF.